This TCR beta chain was documented in a study of spatial heterogeneity in lung cancer (dated by TCRdb to the late 2010s). Looking at the study overall: More beta-chain than alpha-chain transcripts were consistently detected, likely reflecting higher beta-chain transcript abundance. Both alpha and beta chains were TCR-sequenced in samples taken at surgery, namely 220 tumor regions, approximately 63 matched nontumor lung samples and some 53 PBMC samples. Nonsynonymous mutation counts, determined by whole-exome sequencing of tumor tissue, were related to TCR repertoire features. In tumor regions, TCR transcript counts showed a strong correlation with a T cell transcriptional module score derived from matched bulk RNA-seq. In the raw uncorrected reads, each unique combination of TCR and UMI appeared more than ten times on average. In non-small cell lung cancer, the study made a quantitative comparison of TCR alpha and beta repertoires among multiple tumor regions, matched nontumor lung and blood. The research as a whole found: Additional single-cell paired TCR alpha and beta sequencing was considered necessary to confirm, at a functional level, the hypothesis that regional TCRs recognize regional mutations. A correlation was observed between the number of expanded intratumoral alpha and beta TCRs and the tumor nonsynonymous mutation count. Counts of ubiquitous and regional expanded TCRs correlated with counts of ubiquitous and regional nonsynonymous mutations, respectively. TCR-seq was estimated to cover only approximately 6.3% of tumor T cells for alpha chains and approximately 13% for beta chains.

On this clonotype: Its antigen is not yet known. Base quality data are lacking; no much larger clone is found one base away. This beta chain lies outside the target of a library built for alpha chains; its clone size means little.

Library preparation used 5' RACE. TCRdb lists the instrument as NextSeq 500. The TCR library protocol attached a unique molecular identifier to each TCR cDNA molecule to allow correction of PCR and sequencing errors. Under the source paper's analysis protocol: TCR identification, UMI-based error correction and CDR3 extraction were all carried out with Decombinator tools. TCRs above a frequency of 2 per 1,000, corresponding to the top 1% of the tumor frequency distribution, were defined as expanded. Expanded tumor TCRs were classed as regional if statistically deemed absent (corrected P<0.05) from at least one tumor region, otherwise ubiquitous. Each repertoire was subsampled 100 times to 5,000 TCRs, after which Renyi diversity was computed with the R vegan package. CDR3 similarity networks were built from amino acid triplet string-kernel similarity, connecting CDR3s with pairwise similarity above 0.82. In-frame beta chains were kept once TCRdb had trimmed the public reads at Q25 with fastp and called clones with MiXCR. Rows matching on CDR3 protein sequence are summarized as one entry with the most common DNA and genes. The V and J calls were determined by TCRdb, not by the authors. This sample holds 18,000 or so distinct CDR3 sequences; roughly a tenth were observed only once. 20% to 25% of the sample comes from the top ten.

This specimen's time point label, interpreted: sample taken at primary tumor resection. Samples were obtained from 70 to 85 patients with early-stage, untreated non-small cell lung cancer from the lung TRACERx cohort. Whole RNA extracted from tumor and nontumor lung tissue, or from cryopreserved PBMC samples, was used for TCR sequencing without cell sorting. A patient was chosen for TCR sequencing only when enough RNA was available from at least two tumor regions. A lung pathologist reviewed the tumor and adjacent nontumor lung specimens before the specimens were selected. Including cysteine and phenylalanine, the CDR3 has 14 amino acids. Here the CDR3 DNA is all that survives: 42 bases in frame from base 1. For CDR1 and CDR2, the germline V gene lists MGHRA and YSYEKL. The V end gives up 4 bases and the J end 6 bases, leaving 3 bases in the junction not matched to a gene.

This receptor was taken from a female donor with early-stage non-small cell lung cancer. The chain links TRBV4-1 with TRBJ2-1; 10 middle bases align to TRBD2. Sequences were derived from lung tumor tissue, sampled at surgery. The DNA sequence is given as TGCGCCAGCAGCCCAGCGGGGGGGCCCAATGAGCAGTTCTTC. This codes for CASSPAGGPNEQFF.